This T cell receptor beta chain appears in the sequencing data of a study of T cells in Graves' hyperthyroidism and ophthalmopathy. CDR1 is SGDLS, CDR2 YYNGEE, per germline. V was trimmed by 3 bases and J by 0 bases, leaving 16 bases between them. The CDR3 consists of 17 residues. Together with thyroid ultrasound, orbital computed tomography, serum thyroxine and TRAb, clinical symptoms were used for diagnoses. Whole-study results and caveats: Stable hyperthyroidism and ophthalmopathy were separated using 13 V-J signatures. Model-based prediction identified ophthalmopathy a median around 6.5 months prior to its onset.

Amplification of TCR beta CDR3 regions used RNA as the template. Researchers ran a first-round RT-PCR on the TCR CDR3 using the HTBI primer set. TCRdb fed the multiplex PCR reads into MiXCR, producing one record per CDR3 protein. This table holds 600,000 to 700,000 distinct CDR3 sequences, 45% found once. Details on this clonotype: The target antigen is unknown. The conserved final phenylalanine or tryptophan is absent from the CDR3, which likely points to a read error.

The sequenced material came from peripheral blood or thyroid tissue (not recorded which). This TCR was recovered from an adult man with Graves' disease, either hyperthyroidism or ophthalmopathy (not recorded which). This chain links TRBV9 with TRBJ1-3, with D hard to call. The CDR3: CASSGRPSGVSGNTIYS. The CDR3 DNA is TGTGCCAGCAGCGGCCGGCCCAGCGGAGTCTCTGGAAACACCATATATTCT.